Each of the 16 T cell receptor beta chains below was sequenced from the same sample in a study of blood T cell repertoires in COVID-19. This table comes from immunoSEQ multiplex PCR, and its TCRdb copy is limited to in-frame clones, with some not included. Seen here are 110,000 or so clones, approximately 81% observed once, and the top ten hold about 1.4%. The sequenced sample was peripheral blood. The receptors shown here come from a man between 50 and 59 years old with acute or convalescent COVID-19.

This chain joins TRBV7-9 and TRBJ2-7, with 10 nucleotides matching TRBD2. CDR1 and CDR2 (germline): SEHNR, FQNEAQ (reference sequence). The CDR3 sequence is 14 residues long. V shed 4 bases and J 5 bases; nucleotides not matched to a gene: 5. The CDR3 DNA sequence: TGTGCCAGCAGCTCCAGCGGGGGGGCCCACGAGCAGTACTTC. Residues: CASSSSGGAHEQYF.

This clone was seen a single time. The V and J genes are TRBV9 and TRBJ2-7; no reliable D call. Germline CDR1 SGDLS, CDR2 YYNGEE. The CDR3 sequence is 16 residues long. The V and J ends lost 0 bases and 0 bases respectively, with 13 bases between them. The CDR3: CASSVGRGLSSYEQYF. In nucleotides, the CDR3 is TGTGCCAGCAGCGTAGGGAGAGGTTTGAGCTCCTACGAGCAGTACTTC. Combining the CDR3 with reference TRBV9 and TRBJ2-7 gives the whole variable domain DSGVTQTPKHLITATGQRVTLRCSPRSGDLSVYWYQQSLDQGLQFLIQYYNGEERAKGNILERFSAQQFPDLHSELNLSSLELGDSALYFCASSVGRGLSSYEQYFGPGTRLTVT.

V gene TRBV3-1 (or the pseudogene TRBV3-2) combines with J gene TRBJ2-2; D might be TRBD1 (7 bases). The germline V and J ends were trimmed by 4 bases and 8 bases, with 20 bases remaining between them. The CDR3 totals 16 residues. Germline loops: CDR1 LGHDT, CDR2 YNNKEL (reference sequence). CDR3 in amino acids: CASSLGGEGAAGELFF. CDR3 nucleotide sequence: TGTGCCAGCAGCCTCGGGGGAGAGGGGGCAGCGGGGGAGCTGTTTTTT.

This clone has more than one count but fewer than ten. Written as DNA, the CDR3 is TGTGCCAGCAGCTTGGAACAGGGTATGGCTGCTGGCTACACCTTC. It specifies CASSLEQGMAAGYTF. The gene calls are TRBV5-4 and TRBJ1-2; D might be TRBD1 (6 bases). Germline CDR1 reads SGHNT; CDR2 reads YYREEE (reference sequence). Trimming took 0 bases from V and 7 from J, leaving 16 bases between them. The CDR3 loop spans 15 amino acids.

This clone was counted between two and nine times. This chain connects TRBV27 to TRBJ1-1, with unresolved D. Germline V gene lookup returns CDR1 MNHEY and CDR2 SMNVEV (reference sequence). This CDR3 comprises 15 residues. Deletions cut 0 bases from V and 1 base from J, with 9 bases between. The CDR3 nucleotides are TGTGCCAGCAGTTTATCCACCAAGCAGAACACTGAAGCTTTCTTT. Residues: CASSLSTKQNTEAFF.

The chain recombines TRBV19 with TRBJ1-5; 9 bases align to TRBD1. V was pared by 5 bases and J by 2 bases, with 7 bases of the junction left unmatched. Per germline, CDR1 LNHDA and CDR2 SQIVND (reference sequence). This CDR3 spans 16 amino acids. CDR3 sequence: CASSLQGARGNQPQHF. CDR3 coding DNA: TGTGCCAGTAGTTTACAGGGGGCTAGGGGCAATCAGCCCCAGCATTTT.

This chain joins TRBV5-1 and TRBJ2-1, with 9 bases matching TRBD2. The CDR3 is 17 residues long. CDR1 is SGHRS and CDR2 is YFSETQ in the germline V gene. V gave up 1 base and J gave up 7 bases; unmatched junction bases: 12. CDR3 sequence: CASSLMGRGGALNEQFF. For the CDR3, the DNA is TGCGCCAGCAGCTTGATGGGTCGCGGGGGGGCCCTGAATGAGCAGTTCTTC.

This chain links TRBV7-2 with TRBJ2-5; tentatively, D is TRBD2 (7 bases). Trimming stripped 2 bases from V and 1 base from J, with 14 bases between. Germline V lookup: CDR1 SGHTA, CDR2 FQGNSA. The CDR3 covers 16 residues. The CDR3 is CASSLSAGAPQETQYF. The CDR3 DNA reads TGTGCCAGCAGCTTATCGGCGGGGGCCCCCCAAGAGACCCAGTACTTC.

The chain is built from TRBV10-2 and TRBJ2-3, with 8 bases identical to TRBD2. The ends lost 3 bases at V and 7 bases at J; junction bases unmatched: 12. This CDR3 spans 16 amino acids. Germline CDR1 reads WSHSY; CDR2 reads SAAADI. The CDR3 here is CASSEGSGGPANTQYF. The CDR3 DNA follows: TGCGCCAGCAGTGAAGGGTCGGGGGGGCCTGCCAATACGCAGTATTTT.

The chain couples TRBV4-1 to TRBJ1-6; no clear D. The CDR3 extends over 15 amino acids. V was clipped by 3 bases and J by 9 bases, with 15 bases between them. The germline CDR1 and CDR2 sequences are MGHRA and YSYEKL. The DNA of the CDR3 is TGCGCCAGCAGCCAGGTAGAGCGGGCGAGTTCACCCCTCCACTTT. Translated, it gives CASSQVERASSPLHF.

This sequence joins TRBV24-1 and TRBJ1-2; D not resolved. V lost 3 bases, J lost 6 bases, and 13 bases lay in between. Germline V gene sequence: CDR1 KGHDR, CDR2 SFDVKD. The CDR3 has 14 residues. CDR3: CATSDTDGGHGYTF. In DNA form, the CDR3 reads TGTGCCACCAGTGATACCGACGGAGGACATGGCTACACCTTC.

The chain is built from TRBV6-5 and TRBJ1-1, with 7 bases aligning to TRBD1. CDR3 length equals 12 residues. Germline V gene sequence: CDR1 MNHEY, CDR2 SVGAGI. J was trimmed by 6 bases and V by 6 bases; bases with no gene match: 4. The chain's CDR3 is CASSLDRPEAFF. The CDR3 region has the DNA TGTGCCAGCAGCTTGGACAGGCCTGAAGCTTTCTTT.

The chain uses TRBV24-1 and TRBJ1-2; maybe TRBD1 (6 bases). The germline V gene has CDR1 KGHDR and CDR2 SFDVKD. V lost 4 bases to trimming and J lost 8 bases, with 16 bases between them. CDR3 length: 14 amino acids. CDR3 in DNA: TGTGCCACCAGTGAGAGCCCAGGGGTCGGAGGCTACACCTTC. Translated: CATSESPGVGGYTF.

The chain carries TRBV28 and TRBJ1-4; 7 bases agree with TRBD1. The CDR3 runs to 14 residues. Per the germline V gene, CDR1 is MDHEN and CDR2 is SYDVKM. V gave up 6 bases and J gave up 8 bases; unmatched junction bases: 9. CDR3 amino acids: CASRTSGGVEKLFF. The CDR3 nucleotides read TGTGCCAGCAGAACCTCAGGGGGTGTGGAAAAACTGTTTTTT.

The CDR3 DNA sequence: TGTGCCAGCAGCCCCCACAGGGGAGATGGGCAAGAGACCCAGTACTTC. It translates to CASSPHRGDGQETQYF. The V gene is TRBV3-1 (or the pseudogene TRBV3-2), the J gene TRBJ2-5; 7 bases are shared with TRBD1. From germline, CDR1 is LGHDT and CDR2 YNNKEL (reference sequence). This CDR3 spans 16 amino acids. The ends lost 4 bases at V and 2 bases at J; junction bases unmatched: 10.

This chain links TRBV5-1 with TRBJ1-4; 7 nucleotides line up with TRBD1. The germline gives CDR1 SGHRS, CDR2 YFSETQ. V shed 5 bases, J shed 8 bases, and the junction held 15 bases outside the gene matches. CDR3 size: 16 residues. For the CDR3, the DNA is TGCGCCAGCAGGAGGCCCTACAGGGGAAATCGCGAAAAACTGTTTTTT. Translating gives CASRRPYRGNREKLFF.